This record looks at one TCR beta chain sequence and its context. Its specificity is unknown. The PCR was carried out with 60 Vbeta primers and 13 Jbeta primers. The table came from immunoSEQ multiplex PCR; TCRdb's copy has only in-frame clones and leaves some out. The table lists 170,000 or so clones, 70% to 80% of them singletons. At sampling all donors were nominally healthy, likely with unrecorded immune exposures. The source of the sample is a study of cytomegalovirus exposure and HLA in healthy donors. Study-level findings and limits: Accurate HLA-A and HLA-B prediction from TCR beta sequences was reported for most subjects.

CDR1 is LNHNV and CDR2 is YYDKDF in the germline V gene (reference sequence). This CDR3 comprises 12 residues. Trimming took off 0 bases at V and 6 bases at J, with 6 bases between the two ends. This clonotype originated in a man in his sixties in good health and CMV-seronegative. The rearrangement links TRBV15 to TRBJ2-7, with unresolved D. The sample comprised PBMCs. CDR3 region: CATSRDRAEQYF. The CDR3 DNA is TGTGCCACCAGCAGAGATCGAGCCGAGCAGTACTTC.